A selection of T cell receptor beta chains follows, all from one sample in a study of human thymus T cells. Sequenced by immunoSEQ multiplex PCR; TCRdb stores in-frame clones only, minus some. The profile shows about 130,000 clones, about 95% of them singletons. Sequencing was done on a sample of thymus tissue. These receptors all come from a boy under three years old with a congenital heart defect but otherwise immunologically healthy. CDR3s include the opening cysteine and the closing phenylalanine or tryptophan. D genes are given only for firm matches. Not all rows give a size; the values are once, few, many and, for expanded clones, a class.

>TRBV5-1|NA|NA|TRBJ1-1
CASSLTVGTEAFF
TGCGCCAGCAGCCTGACAGTGGGCACTGAAGCTTTCTTT
>TRBV7-9|NA|once|TRBJ2-2
CASSLDHGTGWNTGELFF
TGTGCCAGCAGCTTAGACCACGGGACGGGGTGGAACACCGGGGAGCTGTTTTTT
>TRBV9|NA|once|TRBJ1-4
CASSAVGTKGEKLFF
TGTGCCAGCAGCGCCGTCGGGACTAAGGGCGAAAAACTGTTTTTT
>TRBV6-5|NA|NA|TRBJ1-1
CASSYRGENTEAFF
TGTGCCAGCAGTTACCGGGGGGAGAACACTGAAGCTTTCTTT
>TRBV12-5|NA|NA|TRBJ2-2
CASGPNSKPDSLNTGELFF
TGTGCTAGTGGTCCAAACTCCAAACCGGACAGCTTGAACACCGGGGAGCTGTTTTTT
>TRBV5-6|NA|NA|TRBJ1-4
CASSWGAGLREKLFF
TGTGCCAGCAGCTGGGGGGCGGGACTGCGCGAAAAACTGTTTTTT
>TRBV4-3|TRBD2|NA|TRBJ2-5
CASSQDVTWTSGGARETQYF
TGCGCCAGCAGCCAAGATGTGACCTGGACTAGCGGGGGGGCTAGGGAGACCCAGTACTTC
>TRBV6-5|TRBD2|NA|TRBJ2-7
CASSPSGDYEQYF
TGTGCCAGCAGCCCTAGCGGGGACTACGAGCAGTACTTC
>TRBV5-4|NA|NA|TRBJ2-3
CASSFGTQSTDTQYF
TGTGCCAGCAGCTTCGGGACCCAGAGCACAGATACGCAGTATTTT
>TRBV28|NA|few|TRBJ1-1
CASSPCFCTEAFF
TGTGCCAGCAGTCCATGTTTCTGCACTGAAGCTTTCTTT
>TRBV7-9|NA|NA|TRBJ2-1
CASSLASSPANEQFF
TGTGCCAGCAGCTTAGCCTCAAGCCCAGCGAATGAGCAGTTCTTC
>TRBV5-4|TRBD2|NA|TRBJ2-3
CASSFGGATDTQYF
TGTGCCAGCAGCTTCGGGGGGGCTACAGATACGCAGTATTTT
>TRBV28|NA|NA|TRBJ1-3
CASSLKRGNTIYF
TGTGCCAGCAGTCTAAAGAGAGGAAACACCATATATTTT
>TRBV5-1|NA|NA|TRBJ2-5
CASSFAVQETQYF
TGCGCCAGCAGCTTCGCAGTACAAGAGACCCAGTACTTC
>TRBV9|TRBD2|NA|TRBJ2-1
CASSVEGTSDDAYNEQFF
TGTGCCAGCAGCGTAGAAGGGACTAGCGACGACGCCTACAATGAGCAGTTCTTC
>TRBV7-8|NA|NA|TRBJ2-7
CASSSHGSVEQYF
TGTGCCAGCAGCTCCCACGGATCGGTCGAGCAGTACTTC
>TRBV5-1|NA|NA|TRBJ2-3
CASTYGPVGDTQYF
TGCGCCAGCACCTATGGCCCTGTGGGCGATACGCAGTATTTT
>TRBV4-1|TRBD1|NA|TRBJ2-1
CASSLPGQGKNNEQFF
TGCGCCAGCAGCCTTCCCGGACAGGGGAAAAACAATGAGCAGTTCTTC
>TRBV6-5|TRBD1|NA|TRBJ1-2
CASSSGGTAYYGYTF
TGTGCCAGCAGTTCCGGGGGGACAGCTTACTATGGCTACACCTTC
>TRBV5-4|TRBD1|NA|TRBJ2-7
CASSLRQGAYEQYF
TGTGCCAGCAGCTTGCGACAGGGGGCCTACGAGCAGTACTTC
>TRBV29-1|TRBD1|once|TRBJ1-4
CSVGETGGKEKLFF
TGCAGCGTCGGAGAGACAGGGGGCAAGGAAAAACTGTTTTTT
>TRBV14|NA|NA|TRBJ2-7
CASSHEGSYEQYF
TGTGCCAGCAGCCATGAAGGGTCTTACGAGCAGTACTTC
>TRBV4-2|NA|NA|TRBJ2-3
CASSPLAGPEGGGHPSVDTQYF
TGTGCCAGCAGCCCATTAGCTGGACCAGAGGGTGGTGGTCACCCCTCCGTCGATACGCAGTATTTT
>TRBV6-1|NA|NA|TRBJ1-2
CASSDRGVYGYTF
TGTGCCAGCAGTGACCGGGGTGTCTATGGCTACACCTTC
>TRBV4-1|TRBD2|NA|TRBJ2-1
CASSQVTSGDNNEQFF
TGCGCCAGCAGCCAAGTAACTAGCGGAGATAACAATGAGCAGTTCTTC
>TRBV30|NA|NA|TRBJ2-7
CAWTRRGSSYEQYF
TGTGCCTGGACCCGGCGAGGGTCTAGTTACGAGCAGTACTTC
>TRBV4-1|NA|few|TRBJ2-7
CASSQDGGSEQYF
TGCGCCAGCAGCCAAGACGGGGGATCCGAGCAGTACTTC
>TRBV28|NA|NA|TRBJ2-7
CASSPTGIGEGHEQYF
TGTGCCAGCAGTCCGACAGGGATTGGGGAGGGGCACGAGCAGTACTTC
>TRBV4-1|TRBD2|NA|TRBJ2-3
CASSLIPGTSGGSTDTQYF
TGCGCCAGCAGCCTAATTCCCGGGACTAGCGGGGGGAGCACAGATACGCAGTATTTT
>TRBV30|TRBD2|once|TRBJ2-7
CAWSGPGGYSYEQYF
TGTGCCTGGAGTGGCCCGGGGGGGTACTCCTACGAGCAGTACTTC
>TRBV11-2|TRBD2|NA|TRBJ2-5
CASTHTSGTKETQYF
TGTGCCAGCACCCACACTAGCGGGACTAAAGAGACCCAGTACTTC
>TRBV10-2|NA|NA|TRBJ1-2
CASSEKGGADQNNYGYTF
TGCGCCAGCAGTGAAAAGGGGGGCGCCGACCAGAATAACTATGGCTACACCTTC
>TRBV7-9|TRBD1|NA|TRBJ2-6
CASSFGGDRGDSGANVLTF
TGTGCCAGCAGCTTCGGAGGGGACAGGGGTGATTCTGGGGCCAACGTCCTGACTTTC
>TRBV28|TRBD2|NA|TRBJ2-7
CASSLSGRGGPYEQYF
TGTGCCAGCAGTTTGTCCGGGCGGGGGGGACCATACGAGCAGTACTTC
>TRBV7-2|NA|NA|TRBJ2-5
CASSPEDFRETQYF
TGTGCCAGCAGCCCAGAAGACTTTCGAGAGACCCAGTACTTC
>TRBV7-9|NA|NA|TRBJ2-3
CASSPRPDTQYF
TGTGCCAGCAGCCCACGGCCAGATACGCAGTATTTT
>TRBV7-2|NA|NA|TRBJ2-5
CASSFGETQYF
TGTGCCAGCAGCTTCGGGGAGACCCAGTACTTC
>TRBV7-2|NA|NA|TRBJ1-4
CASTLSNKGEKLFF
TGTGCCAGCACCCTATCGAACAAAGGGGAAAAACTGTTTTTT
>TRBV19|NA|NA|TRBJ2-5
CASSKGKETQYF
TGTGCCAGTAGTAAAGGGAAGGAGACCCAGTACTTC
>TRBV4-3|NA|NA|TRBJ1-5
CASSRSRGSVQPQHF
TGCGCCAGCAGCCGCTCGAGAGGCTCCGTGCAGCCCCAGCATTTT
>TRBV29-1|NA|NA|TRBJ1-1
CSVAGRRHTEAFF
TGCAGCGTGGCCGGAAGGCGCCACACTGAAGCTTTCTTT
>TRBV4-3|NA|once|TRBJ2-7
CASSQARTYLSYEQYF
TGCGCCAGCAGCCAAGCTCGGACGTATCTCTCCTACGAGCAGTACTTC
>TRBV11-3|NA|NA|TRBJ2-5
CASSFAEQETQYF
TGTGCCAGCAGCTTTGCGGAACAAGAGACCCAGTACTTC
>TRBV9|TRBD2|once|TRBJ2-5
CASSLTGLARSQETQYF
TGTGCCAGCAGCTTAACGGGACTAGCGAGATCCCAAGAGACCCAGTACTTC
>TRBV29-1|TRBD1|few|TRBJ1-2
CSAMDRGGYTF
TGCAGCGCCATGGACAGGGGAGGCTACACCTTC
>TRBV15|TRBD2|once|TRBJ2-1
CATSRGAGGHNEQFF
TGTGCCACCAGCAGAGGAGCGGGGGGCCACAATGAGCAGTTCTTC
>TRBV5-1|TRBD2|NA|TRBJ2-7
CASSASGGANYEQYF
TGCGCCAGCTCAGCTAGCGGGGGAGCTAACTACGAGCAGTACTTC